This T cell receptor (beta chain) comes out of a study of blood T cells in healthy people across ages. Combining a sample-barcoded 5' primer with a J-beta primer mix, a second PCR ran for roughly 7 to 12 cycles. The template-switch adaptor was a 5' adaptor with 12 random nucleotides. It tagged each cDNA molecule. Each CDR3 protein is one row after TCRdb ran MiXCR on the 5' RACE reads. The table lists more than 700,000 distinct CDR3 sequences, about 53% of them singletons. Concerning this clonotype: Antigen specificity is unknown.

Each donor had approximately 10 milliliters of peripheral blood drawn. V dropped 4 bases and J dropped 11 bases, with 13 bases sitting between them. CDR3 length: 12 residues. Germline CDR1 SGHNT, CDR2 YYREEE (reference sequence). Points from the study as a whole: Estimates drawn from one million T cells were deemed to understate diversity.

The V call is TRBV5-4, the J call TRBJ2-1, with no clear D. The sample was blood. The sequence was obtained from an elderly man in good health. CDR3 in amino acids: CASSAPNTQQFF. CDR3 DNA sequence: TGTGCCAGCAGCGCCCCTAACACTCAGCAGTTCTTC.